This T cell receptor (beta chain) was observed in a study of beta chain features in type 1 diabetes. Findings of the study overall: A possible short-template PCR bias applies equally to patients and controls.

All of the isolated RNA was reverse transcribed, so expressed TCRB transcripts were sequenced. Profiling relied on immunoSEQ multiplex PCR, and the TCRdb table lists in-frame clones only, not all of them. This sample has some 900,000 clones; 17% occur once, and the top ten carry 0.02% to 0.025%. This clone was seen more than once but under ten times. Its antigen is not identified. J gave up 6 bases and V 6 bases, and 3 bases lay outside the gene matches. The CDR3 runs 12 residues. Per the germline V gene, CDR1 is SQVTM and CDR2 is ANQGSEA. The V gene is TRBV29-1, the J gene TRBJ1-1; 11 nucleotides match TRBD1. The TCR sequence derives from a woman aged 18-29 years in good health. The sample comprised naive CD4+ T cells from blood. The CDR3 bases are TGCAGCGTGGGGGGACAGGGGGCTGAAGCTTTCTTT. It codes for CSVGGQGAEAFF.